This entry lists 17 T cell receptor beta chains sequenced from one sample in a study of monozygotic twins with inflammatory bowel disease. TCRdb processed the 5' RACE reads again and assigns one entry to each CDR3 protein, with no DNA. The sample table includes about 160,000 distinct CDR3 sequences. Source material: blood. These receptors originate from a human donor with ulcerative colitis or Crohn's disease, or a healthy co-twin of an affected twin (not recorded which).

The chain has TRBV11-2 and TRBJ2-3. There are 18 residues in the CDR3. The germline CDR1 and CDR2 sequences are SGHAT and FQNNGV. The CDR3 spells CASSLRVKAASSTDTQYF.

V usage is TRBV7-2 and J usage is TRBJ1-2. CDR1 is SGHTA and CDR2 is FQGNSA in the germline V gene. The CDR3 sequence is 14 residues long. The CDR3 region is CASSLGSQVYGYTF.

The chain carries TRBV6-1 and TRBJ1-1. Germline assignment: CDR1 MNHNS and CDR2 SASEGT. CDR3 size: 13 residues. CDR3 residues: CASVGRWDTEAFF.

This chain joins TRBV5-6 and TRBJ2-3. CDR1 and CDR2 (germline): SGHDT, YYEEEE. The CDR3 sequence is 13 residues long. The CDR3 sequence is CASSLSGTDTQYF.

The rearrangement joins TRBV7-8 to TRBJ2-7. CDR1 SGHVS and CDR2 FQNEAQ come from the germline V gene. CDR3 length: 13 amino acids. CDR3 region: CASSFSNTYEQYF.

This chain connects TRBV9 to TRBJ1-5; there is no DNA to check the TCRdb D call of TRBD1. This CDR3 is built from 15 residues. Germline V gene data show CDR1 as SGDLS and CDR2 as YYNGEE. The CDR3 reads CASSTLGDINQPQHF. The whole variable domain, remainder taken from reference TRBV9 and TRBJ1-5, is DSGVTQTPKHLITATGQRVTLRCSPRSGDLSVYWYQQSLDQGLQFLIQYYNGEERAKGNILERFSAQQFPDLHSELNLSSLELGDSALYFCASSTLGDINQPQHFGDGTRLSIL.

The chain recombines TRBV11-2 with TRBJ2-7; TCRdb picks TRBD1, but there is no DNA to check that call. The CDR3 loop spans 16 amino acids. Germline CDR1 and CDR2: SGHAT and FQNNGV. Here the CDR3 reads CASSQGATLLSYEQYF. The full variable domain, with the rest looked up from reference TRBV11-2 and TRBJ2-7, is EAGVAQSPRYKIIEKRQSVAFWCNPISGHATLYWYQQILGQGPKLLIQFQNNGVVDDSQLPKDRFSAERLKGVDSTLKIQPAKLEDSAVYLCASSQGATLLSYEQYFGPGTRLTVT.

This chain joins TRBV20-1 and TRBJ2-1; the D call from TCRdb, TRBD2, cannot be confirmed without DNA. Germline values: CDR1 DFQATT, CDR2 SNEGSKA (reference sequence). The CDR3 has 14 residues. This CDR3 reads CSATGTSFLNEQFF.

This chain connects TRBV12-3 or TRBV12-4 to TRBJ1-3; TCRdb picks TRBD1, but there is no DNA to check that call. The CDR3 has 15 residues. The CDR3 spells CASSPGQAEGNTIYF.

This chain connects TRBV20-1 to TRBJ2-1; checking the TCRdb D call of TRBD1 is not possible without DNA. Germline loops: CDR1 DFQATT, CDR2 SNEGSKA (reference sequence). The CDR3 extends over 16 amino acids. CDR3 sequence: CSAGGQGAGGANEQFF.

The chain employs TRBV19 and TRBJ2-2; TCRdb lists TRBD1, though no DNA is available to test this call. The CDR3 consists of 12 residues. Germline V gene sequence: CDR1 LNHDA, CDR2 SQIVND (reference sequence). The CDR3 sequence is CASSSGAGELFF.

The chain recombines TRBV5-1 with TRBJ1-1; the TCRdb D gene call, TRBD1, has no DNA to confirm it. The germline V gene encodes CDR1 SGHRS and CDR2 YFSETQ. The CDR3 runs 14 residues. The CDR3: CASSSRDSSTEAFF.

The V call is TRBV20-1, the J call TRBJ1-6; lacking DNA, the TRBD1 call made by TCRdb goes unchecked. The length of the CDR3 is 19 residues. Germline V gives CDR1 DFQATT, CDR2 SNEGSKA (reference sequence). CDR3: CSARDEGQLTSSYNSPLHF.

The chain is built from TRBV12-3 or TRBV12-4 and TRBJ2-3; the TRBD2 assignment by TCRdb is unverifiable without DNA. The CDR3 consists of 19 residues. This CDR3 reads CASSSRGGGTGSAPDTQYF.

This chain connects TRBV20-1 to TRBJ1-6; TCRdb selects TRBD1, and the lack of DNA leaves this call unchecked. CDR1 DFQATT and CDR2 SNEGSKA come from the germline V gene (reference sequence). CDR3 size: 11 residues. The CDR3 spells CSARAGSPLHF.

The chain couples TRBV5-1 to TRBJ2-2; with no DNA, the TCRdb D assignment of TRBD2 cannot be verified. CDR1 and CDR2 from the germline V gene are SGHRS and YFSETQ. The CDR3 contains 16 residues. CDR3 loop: CASSLAIEAPTGELFF.

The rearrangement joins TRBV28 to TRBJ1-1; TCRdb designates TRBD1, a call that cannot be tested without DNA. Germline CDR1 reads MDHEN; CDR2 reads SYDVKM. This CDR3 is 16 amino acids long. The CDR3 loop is CASSLPGTKMNTEAFF.